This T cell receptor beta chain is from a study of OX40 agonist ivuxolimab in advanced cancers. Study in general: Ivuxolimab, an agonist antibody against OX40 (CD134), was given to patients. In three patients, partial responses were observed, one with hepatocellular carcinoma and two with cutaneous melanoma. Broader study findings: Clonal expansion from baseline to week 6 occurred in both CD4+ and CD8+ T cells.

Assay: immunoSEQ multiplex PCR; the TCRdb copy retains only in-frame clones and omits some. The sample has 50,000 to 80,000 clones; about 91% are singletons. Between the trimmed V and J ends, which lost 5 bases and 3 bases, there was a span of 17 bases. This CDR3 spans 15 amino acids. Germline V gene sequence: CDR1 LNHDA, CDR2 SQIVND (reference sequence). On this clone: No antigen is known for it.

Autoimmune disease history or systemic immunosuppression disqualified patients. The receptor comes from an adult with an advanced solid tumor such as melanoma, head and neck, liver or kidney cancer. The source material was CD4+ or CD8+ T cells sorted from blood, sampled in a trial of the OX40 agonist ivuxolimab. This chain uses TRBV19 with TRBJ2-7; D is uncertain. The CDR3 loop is CASSPDSFPRYEQYF. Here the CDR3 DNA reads TGTGCCAGTAGTCCCGATTCCTTCCCTCGCTACGAGCAGTACTTC.